This is a list of T cell receptor beta chains from one sample in a study of T cell responses to AZD1222 COVID-19 vaccine. Assay: immunoSEQ multiplex PCR; the TCRdb copy retains only in-frame clones and omits some. The table records fewer than 80,000 clones, approximately 88% of them present only once. Sample: peripheral blood, taken 28 days after the second dose of the MenACWY control vaccine. The source is an adult who received the MenACWY meningococcal vaccine as a control. Each CDR3 is given with its conserved first and last residue. The D gene is left open where the match is weak.

TRBV4-3	TRBJ2-7	.	CASSQVWDMSYEQYF
TRBV6-2/TRBV6-3	TRBJ1-5	.	CASSRQNLYSNQPQHF
TRBV12-3/TRBV12-4	TRBJ1-1	.	CASTEIMNTEAFF
TRBV6-8	TRBJ1-1	.	CASTQTEAFF
TRBV5-1	TRBJ2-3	.	CASSLRGGGTDTQYF
TRBV5-6	TRBJ2-1	TRBD2	CASSLERGGYNEQFF
TRBV19	TRBJ1-1	.	CASSIVEGWTEAFF
TRBV10-3	TRBJ1-6	.	CAISESGQGNSPLHF
TRBV5-1	TRBJ2-7	TRBD1	CASSWVTGTGYEQYF
TRBV2	TRBJ1-1	.	CASSVTRNTEAFF
TRBV16	TRBJ1-3	TRBD1	CASSPGTVPGNTIYF
TRBV27	TRBJ1-1	.	CASPTMFNTEAFF
TRBV19	TRBJ1-3	.	CASSSDSFSGNTIYF
TRBV19	TRBJ1-2	.	CASSTLVGYTF
TRBV14	TRBJ2-1	TRBD2	CASSQDTYWRGGTEQFF
TRBV5-1	TRBJ1-1	TRBD1	CASSSSTGGMNTEAFF